These 21 T cell receptor beta chains share one sample of origin, sequenced in a study of blood T cell repertoires in COVID-19. Clones were read by immunoSEQ multiplex PCR, and TCRdb kept only the in-frame ones, dropping some. The sample yields about 83,000 clones, 70% to 90% seen once. The material sequenced was peripheral blood. Receptors originate from an elderly woman in a cohort sampled during active or convalescent COVID-19.

The chain combines TRBV5-1 with TRBJ1-1; 10 bases agree with TRBD1. CDR3 length: 13 residues. V lost 4 bases to trimming and J lost 10 bases; unmatched junction nucleotides: 7. CDR1 and CDR2 (germline): SGHRS, YFSETQ. In DNA, the CDR3 is TGCGCCAGCAGCCAGACAGGGGGCCTGGGAGCTTTCTTT. Translated: CASSQTGGLGAFF.

The rearrangement uses TRBV5-8 and TRBJ1-5; TRBD1 is a possible D gene (5 bases). The V and J ends lost 4 bases and 7 bases respectively, with 12 bases between them. The V gene's germline CDR1 is SGHTS and CDR2 YDEGEE. This CDR3 is built from 13 residues. The CDR3 here is CASSRRGRQPQHF. In DNA, the CDR3 is TGTGCCAGCAGCAGGCGGGGGAGACAGCCCCAGCATTTT.

The rearrangement links TRBV11-3 to TRBJ1-1; D not certain. Germline loops: CDR1 SGHNT, CDR2 YENEEA. Trimming took 1 base from V and 11 from J, leaving 8 bases between them. The CDR3 extends over 11 amino acids. CDR3 in amino acids: CASSLGPGAFF. CDR3 DNA sequence: TGTGCCAGCAGCTTAGGGCCGGGGGCTTTCTTT.

The count of this clone is one. V gene TRBV16 combines with J gene TRBJ2-2, with 7 bases aligning to TRBD2. In germline, CDR1 is KGHSY, CDR2 FQNENV. The length of the CDR3 is 16 residues. The V gene end was trimmed by 2 bases and the J gene end by 1 base; junction bases not matched to a gene: 4. CDR3 in amino acids: CASSQGAGMNTGELFF. CDR3 in DNA: TGTGCCAGCAGCCAAGGAGCGGGGATGAACACCGGGGAGCTGTTTTTT.

This sequence joins TRBV7-8 and TRBJ2-1; 8 bases fit TRBD2. Germline CDR1 reads SGHVS; CDR2 reads FQNEAQ. The CDR3 has 16 amino acids. Trimming removed 4 bases from V and 4 bases from J; junction bases left unmatched: 9. CDR3 nucleotides: TGTGCCAGCAGCTCCAGCAGGGCTAGCGGGTACAATGAGCAGTTCTTC. As protein: CASSSSRASGYNEQFF.

The chain employs TRBV3-1 (or the pseudogene TRBV3-2) and TRBJ2-1, with 13 bases lining up with TRBD2. Germline CDR1 is LGHDT and CDR2 is YNNKEL (reference sequence). V was pared by 4 bases and J by 8 bases, with 11 bases of the junction left unmatched. The CDR3 sequence is 17 residues long. The DNA of the CDR3 is TGTGCCAGCAGCCTGCGTTCCGGGACTAGCGGGAAAGATGAGCAGTTCTTC. It specifies CASSLRSGTSGKDEQFF.

J is TRBJ1-2 and V is TRBV7-2, with D maybe TRBD1 (6 bases). V shed 5 bases and J shed 4 bases, with 17 bases lying between them. The CDR3 is made up of 15 amino acids. Germline V gene lookup returns CDR1 SGHTA and CDR2 FQGNSA. CDR3 sequence reads: CASSPSRGRGYGYTF. CDR3 DNA: TGTGCCAGCAGCCCGAGCAGGGGTAGGGGCTATGGCTACACCTTC.

The V call is TRBV5-6, the J call TRBJ2-3; 8 nucleotides align to TRBD1. There are 14 residues in the CDR3. CDR1 and CDR2 from the germline V gene are SGHDT and YYEEEE. V lost 4 bases to trimming and J lost 3 bases; unmatched junction nucleotides: 4. Written as DNA, the CDR3 is TGTGCCAGCAGCCAGGACAGGGTAACAGATACGCAGTATTTT. Encoded protein: CASSQDRVTDTQYF.

J is TRBJ1-1 and V is TRBV5-1, with D perhaps TRBD1 (5 bases). CDR1 and CDR2 from the germline V gene are SGHRS and YFSETQ. Between the trimmed V and J ends, which lost 6 bases and 3 bases, there was a span of 12 bases. The CDR3 consists of 13 residues. The CDR3 loop reads CASTGQGDTEAFF. As DNA, the CDR3 is TGCGCCAGCACCGGGCAGGGCGACACTGAAGCTTTCTTT.

The chain carries TRBV29-1 and TRBJ1-1, with TRBD1 as a possible D gene (6 bases). Germline V gene data show CDR1 as SQVTM and CDR2 as ANQGSEA. V shed 4 bases and J shed 1 base, with 13 bases lying between them. The CDR3 contains 14 residues. The CDR3 nucleotides are TGCAGCGTTGGAAGCGGACAGCCGAACACTGAAGCTTTCTTT. This gives the protein CSVGSGQPNTEAFF.

This rearrangement joins TRBV6-5 to TRBJ1-2; 9 bases map to TRBD1. Per germline, CDR1 MNHEY and CDR2 SVGAGI. V shed 6 bases and J 3 bases; nucleotides not matched to a gene: 8. The CDR3 has 15 residues. CDR3 protein: CASRLGQGNHYGYTF. CDR3 in DNA: TGTGCCAGCAGACTGGGACAGGGTAATCACTATGGCTACACCTTC.

The CDR3 nucleotides read TGTGCCAGCAGCTTGGGACTAGCGGGAGTTACGTTCTTC. Protein: CASSLGLAGVTFF. This chain uses TRBV7-3 with TRBJ2-1, with 14 nucleotides matching TRBD2. Germline V gene sequence: CDR1 SGHTA, CDR2 FQGTGA. This CDR3 spans 13 amino acids. The V and J ends lost 3 bases and 15 bases, in that order; junction bases with no gene match: 4.

This clone occurred once. The chain combines TRBV6-6 with TRBJ1-6; D may be TRBD1 (6 bases). Germline V gene lookup returns CDR1 MNHNY and CDR2 SVGAGI (reference sequence). V lost 5 bases and J lost 6, with 11 bases in between. This CDR3 is 14 amino acids long. The CDR3 here is CASSTTGSNSPLHF. The CDR3 coding sequence is TGTGCCAGCAGTACCACAGGGAGTAATTCACCCCTCCACTTT.

The chain links TRBV18 to TRBJ2-7; TRBD1 is a possible D gene (5 bases). The CDR3 loop spans 14 amino acids. Trimming took 2 bases from V and 5 from J, leaving 13 bases between them. Germline V gene data show CDR1 as KGHSH and CDR2 as LQKENI. This CDR3 is CASSPGGHRNEQYF. In DNA, the CDR3 is TGTGCCAGCTCACCAGGTGGACACCGGAACGAGCAGTACTTC.

The V call is TRBV27, the J call TRBJ2-7, with 9 nucleotides matching TRBD2. Germline CDR1 MNHEY, CDR2 SMNVEV (reference sequence). There are 15 residues in the CDR3. V lost 3 bases and J lost 4; bases outside the gene matches: 7. The CDR3 loop is CASSFLPSGAYEQYF. The CDR3 DNA follows: TGTGCCAGCAGTTTCCTCCCTAGCGGGGCTTACGAGCAGTACTTC.

The genes are TRBV11-2 and TRBJ2-7, with D maybe TRBD1 (6 bases). Between the trimmed V and J ends, which lost 1 base and 4 bases, there was a span of 17 bases. This CDR3 region has 16 residues. Germline CDR1 reads SGHAT; CDR2 reads FQNNGV. The CDR3 sequence is CASSLVGQGSAYEQYF. Written as DNA, the CDR3 is TGTGCCAGCAGCTTAGTAGGGCAGGGGAGTGCATACGAGCAGTACTTC.

The rearrangement uses TRBV23-1 and TRBJ2-1, with D unresolved. TRBV23-1 belongs to the ORF category, with a function that is uncertain. The CDR3 is 13 residues long. Trimming pared 0 bases from V and 9 bases from J, leaving 9 bases between. The CDR3 nucleotides are TGCGCCAGCAGTCAATCTGGGCAAGTTGAGCAGTTCTTC. Its translation is CASSQSGQVEQFF.

The rearrangement uses TRBV10-3 and TRBJ2-3; 9 bases map to TRBD1. Germline V CDR1 and CDR2: ENHRY, SYGVKD. The CDR3 is made up of 16 amino acids. J lost 2 bases, V lost 6 bases, and 9 bases had no gene match. CDR3 nucleotide sequence: TGTGCCATCAGGCGGGACAGGGTGCGGGACACAGATACGCAGTATTTT. Its translation is CAIRRDRVRDTDTQYF.

The genes are TRBV11-2 and TRBJ1-4; the D is unclear. V was shortened by 5 bases and J by 2 bases, with 15 bases between the two germline ends. CDR1 and CDR2 from the germline V gene are SGHAT and FQNNGV. The CDR3 extends over 16 amino acids. Written as DNA, the CDR3 is TGTGCCAGCAGCATACATGGAGGGAATACTAATGAAAAACTGTTTTTT. Translating gives CASSIHGGNTNEKLFF.

V usage is TRBV30 and J usage is TRBJ2-5; 8 bases line up with TRBD2. Germline CDR1 GTSNPN, CDR2 SVGIG (reference sequence). V was pared by 5 bases and J by 4 bases, with 9 bases of the junction left unmatched. The CDR3 length is 14 residues. As DNA, the CDR3 is TGTGCCTGGGCCCCCGGGGGGGAATCAGAGACCCAGTACTTC. Residues: CAWAPGGESETQYF.

This clone was detected once. This chain connects TRBV19 to TRBJ2-7; 7 nucleotides align to TRBD1. Germline assignment: CDR1 LNHDA and CDR2 SQIVND (reference sequence). The junction had 10 bases not matched to a gene; V was cut back by 5 bases and J by 3 bases. CDR3 length: 15 amino acids. As DNA, the CDR3 is TGTGCCAGTAGTCGCGGTTGGACAGGAGACTACGAGCAGTACTTC. It is translated as CASSRGWTGDYEQYF.